These 8 T cell receptor beta chains came from one sample sequenced in a study of monozygotic twins with inflammatory bowel disease. TCRdb re-called the 5' RACE reads and shows each CDR3 protein once, DNA omitted. Its clone listing holds 300,000 to 450,000 distinct CDR3 sequences. Material for sequencing was blood. The source is a human donor with ulcerative colitis or Crohn's disease, or a healthy co-twin of an affected twin (not recorded which).

The V and J genes are TRBV27 and TRBJ1-2; the TCRdb D gene call, TRBD1, has no DNA to confirm it. Per germline, CDR1 MNHEY and CDR2 SMNVEV (reference sequence). This CDR3 has 17 residues. This CDR3 is CASSPEGQGVGVYGYTF.

This chain links TRBV24-1 with TRBJ2-1; there is no DNA to check the TCRdb D call of TRBD2. CDR1 and CDR2 from the germline V gene are KGHDR and SFDVKD. The CDR3 loop spans 21 amino acids. This CDR3 reads CATSDTRGLAGGKSSYNEQFF.

The V gene is TRBV20-1, the J gene TRBJ1-2. CDR1 and CDR2 from the germline V gene are DFQATT and SNEGSKA (reference sequence). The length of the CDR3 is 11 residues. CDR3 loop: CSASQAYGYTF.

The chain employs TRBV7-3 and TRBJ2-2. The CDR3 has 14 residues. Germline V lookup: CDR1 SGHTA, CDR2 FQGTGA. The chain's CDR3 is CASSPPDRVGELFF. Combining the CDR3 with reference TRBV7-3 and TRBJ2-2 gives the whole variable domain GAGVSQTPSNKVTEKGKYVELRCDPISGHTALYWYRQSLGQGPEFLIYFQGTGAADDSGLPNDRFFAVRPEGSVSTLKIQRTERGDSAVYLCASSPPDRVGELFFGEGSRLTVL.

The chain is built from TRBV6-2 or TRBV6-3 and TRBJ1-5. The CDR3 is 14 residues long. Germline loops: CDR1 MNHEY, CDR2 SVGEGT. This chain's CDR3 is CASSYKDSNQPQHF.

The chain links TRBV19 to TRBJ2-7; TCRdb picks TRBD2, but there is no DNA to check that call. The CDR3 runs to 15 residues. Germline V gene lookup returns CDR1 LNHDA and CDR2 SQIVND (reference sequence). Here the CDR3 reads CASSPLTSPSYEQYF.

The chain joins TRBV15 to TRBJ2-7; as DNA is missing, the TRBD2 call by TCRdb cannot be tested. Germline V gene sequence: CDR1 LNHNV, CDR2 YYDKDF (reference sequence). The CDR3 runs 15 residues. CDR3 amino acids: CATSRDTSGAYEQYF.

The chain carries TRBV19 and TRBJ2-5; with no DNA, the TCRdb D assignment of TRBD1 cannot be verified. The CDR3 runs 13 residues. Germline loops: CDR1 LNHDA, CDR2 SQIVND (reference sequence). CDR3 sequence reads: CASNRGFGETQYF.